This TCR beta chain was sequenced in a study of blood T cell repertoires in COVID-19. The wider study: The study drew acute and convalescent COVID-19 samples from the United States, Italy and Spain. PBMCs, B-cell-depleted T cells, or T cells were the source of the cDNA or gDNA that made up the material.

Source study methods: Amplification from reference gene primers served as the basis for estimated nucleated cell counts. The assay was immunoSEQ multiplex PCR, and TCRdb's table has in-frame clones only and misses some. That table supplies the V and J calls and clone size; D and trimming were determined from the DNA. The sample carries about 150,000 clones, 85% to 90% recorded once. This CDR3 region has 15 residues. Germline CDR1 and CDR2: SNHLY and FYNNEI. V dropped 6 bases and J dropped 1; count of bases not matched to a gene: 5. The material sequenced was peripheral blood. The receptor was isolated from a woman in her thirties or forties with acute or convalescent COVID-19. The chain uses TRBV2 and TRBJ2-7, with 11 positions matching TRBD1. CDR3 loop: CASRDRGRTSYEQYF. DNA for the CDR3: TGTGCCAGCAGGGACAGGGGGCGCACGTCCTACGAGCAGTACTTC.